This T cell receptor beta chain is from a study of cytomegalovirus exposure and HLA in healthy donors. Study in general: An earlier analysis identified more than 90 million unique TCR beta sequences in about 200 million T cells.

Study conclusions and caveats: Some TCR beta chains (164 of them) were listed as cytomegalovirus-associated.

Regarding this clone: Its antigen is unidentified.

PCR primers comprised 60 Vbeta and 13 Jbeta primers. Data came from immunoSEQ multiplex PCR; TCRdb stores just in-frame clones and leaves some out. The sample shows about 160,000 clones, roughly three quarters of them seen only once. The sequence was collected from a man aged 40-49 years in good health and CMV-seropositive. Source material: PBMCs.

CDR3 nucleotide sequence: TGCAGCGTTACCAGGGGGACCTACGAGCAGTACTTC. Its translation is CSVTRGTYEQYF. The rearrangement joins TRBV29-1 to TRBJ2-7; 7 bases match TRBD1. Germline-derived CDR1 and CDR2 are SQVTM and ANQGSEA. V trimming: 5 bases; J trimming: 2 bases; junction bases outside the gene matches: 3. The CDR3 totals 12 residues.